The TCR beta chain described here comes from a study of blood T cell repertoires in COVID-19. CDR3 length: 13 amino acids. V was cut by 2 bases and J by 6 bases, with 10 bases left in between. CDR1 and CDR2 (germline): LNHNV, YYDKDF (reference sequence). Authors' processing steps: Amplifying reference gene primers gave estimates of nucleated cell counts. Clones were read by immunoSEQ multiplex PCR, and TCRdb kept only the in-frame ones, dropping some. Clone size and the V and J calls come from that table; the DNA yielded D and trimming. Here the sample spans 50,000 to 65,000 clones, 70% to 90% being singletons.

The chain combines TRBV15 with TRBJ1-2; weak D call: TRBD1 (6 bases). The material sequenced was peripheral blood. This receptor was taken from a human donor in a cohort sampled during active COVID-19. The CDR3: CATSRKDRNGYTF. CDR3 DNA: TGTGCCACCAGCAGAAAGGACAGAAATGGCTACACCTTC.